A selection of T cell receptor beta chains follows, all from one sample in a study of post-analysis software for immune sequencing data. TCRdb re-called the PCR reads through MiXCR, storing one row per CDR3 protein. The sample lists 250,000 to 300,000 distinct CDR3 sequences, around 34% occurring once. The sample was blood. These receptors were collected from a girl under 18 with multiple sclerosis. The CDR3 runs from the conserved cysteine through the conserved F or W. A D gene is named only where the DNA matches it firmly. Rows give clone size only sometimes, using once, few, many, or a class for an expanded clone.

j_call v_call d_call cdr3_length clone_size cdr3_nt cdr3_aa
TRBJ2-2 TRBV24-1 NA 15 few TGTGCCACCAGTGATTTGCGGGCGAACACCGGGGAGCTGTTTTTT CATSDLRANTGELFF
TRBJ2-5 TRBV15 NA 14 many TGTGCCACCAGCAGCCTCCGAATGCGGGAGACCCAGTACTTC CATSSLRMRETQYF
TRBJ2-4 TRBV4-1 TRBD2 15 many TGCGCCAGCAACCCGGGGGGAGCCGGGGGGGACATTCAGTACTTC CASNPGGAGGDIQYF
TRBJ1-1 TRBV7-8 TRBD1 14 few TGTGCCAGCAGCTTGGGACAGAGGACCGGGGAAGCTTTCTTT CASSLGQRTGEAFF
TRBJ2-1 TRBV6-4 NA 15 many TGTGCCAGCAGTGACGGGGTAGCGGATTACAATGAGCAGTTCTTC CASSDGVADYNEQFF
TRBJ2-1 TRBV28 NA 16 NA TGTGCCAGCAGTTTACAGGTTTCCCAGGGTCGAGGTGAGCAGTTCTTC CASSLQVSQGRGEQFF
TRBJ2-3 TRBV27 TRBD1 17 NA TGTGCCAGCAGTTTAACAGGGGTTAGTTTTGGCACAGATACGCAGTATTTT CASSLTGVSFGTDTQYF
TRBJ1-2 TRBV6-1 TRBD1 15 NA TGTGCCAGCGCCCGGGACAGGGGAGAAACGAGAGGCTACACCTTC CASARDRGETRGYTF
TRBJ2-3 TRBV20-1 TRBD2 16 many TGCAGTGCTAGACCTAGCGGGAGAAGGGGCACAGATACGCAGTATTTT CSARPSGRRGTDTQYF
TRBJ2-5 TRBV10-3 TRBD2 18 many TGTGCCATCAGGGCCGCTAGGGGACAGCGGGGGGGACAAGAGACCCAGTACTTC CAIRAARGQRGGQETQYF
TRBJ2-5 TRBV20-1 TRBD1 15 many TGCAGTGCTGCCCGCCTCGACAGGGGGCGAGAGACCCAGTACTTC CSAARLDRGRETQYF
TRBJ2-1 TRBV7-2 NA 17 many TGTGCCAGCAGCTCCCCCGGTCCCCGGCCCTCCTACAATGAGCAGTTCTTC CASSSPGPRPSYNEQFF
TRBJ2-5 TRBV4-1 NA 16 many TGCGCCAGCAGCCAAGATATCCACAGGGATGGAGAGACCCAGTACTTC CASSQDIHRDGETQYF
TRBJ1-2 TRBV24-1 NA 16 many TGTGCCACCAGTGATGCTGACAAGGGACCTAACTATGGCTACACCTTC CATSDADKGPNYGYTF
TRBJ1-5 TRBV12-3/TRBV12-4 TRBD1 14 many TGTGCCAGCACCCAGGGACAGGGAGCTCAGCCCCAGCATTTT CASTQGQGAQPQHF
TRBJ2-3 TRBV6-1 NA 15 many TGTGCCAGCAGTGCCGTCCCGGGAGTCGCAGATACGCAGTATTTT CASSAVPGVADTQYF
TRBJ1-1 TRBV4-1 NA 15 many TGCGCCAGCAGCCAAGGTGTCTCGACCTACACTGAAGCTTTCTTT CASSQGVSTYTEAFF
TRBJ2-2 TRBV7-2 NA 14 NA TGTGCCAGCAGCTCACAGGGTAACACCGGGGAGCTGTTTTTT CASSSQGNTGELFF
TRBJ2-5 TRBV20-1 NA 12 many TGCAGTGCTAGCCCCGGAGGGGAGACCCAGTACTTC CSASPGGETQYF
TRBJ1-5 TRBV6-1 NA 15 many TGTGCCAGCAGGATGGGAGGGGATAGCAATCAGCCCCAGCATTTT CASRMGGDSNQPQHF
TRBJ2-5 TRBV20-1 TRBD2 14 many TGCAGTGCTAGACCAGCGGGAGGGCAAGAGACCCAGTACTTC CSARPAGGQETQYF
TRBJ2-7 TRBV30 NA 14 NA TGTGCCTGGATACGGACCCGCTGGGGCGACGAGCAGTACTTC CAWIRTRWGDEQYF
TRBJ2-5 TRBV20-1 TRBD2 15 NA TGCAGTGCTAGGGCTGTAGCGGGGAGGGGGGAGACCCAGTACTTC CSARAVAGRGETQYF
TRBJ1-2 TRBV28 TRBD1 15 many TGTGCCAGCAGCCGCCCGAGACAGGGGAACTATGGCTACACCTTC CASSRPRQGNYGYTF
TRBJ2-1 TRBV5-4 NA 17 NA TGTGCCAGCAGCTCCGGGGGCCTAAGCGGCTCCTACAATGAGCAGTTCTTC CASSSGGLSGSYNEQFF
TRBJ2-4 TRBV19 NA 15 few TGTGCCAGTAGTAGTCTGGGGCAGGGAACCAACATTCAGTACTTC CASSSLGQGTNIQYF
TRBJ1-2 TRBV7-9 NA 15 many TGTGCCAGCAGCTTACTCCCCATAACCGTCTATGGCTACACCTTC CASSLLPITVYGYTF
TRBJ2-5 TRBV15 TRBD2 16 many TGTGCCACCAGCAGAGATTTACTAGCGGGAGGGGAGACCCAGTACTTC CATSRDLLAGGETQYF
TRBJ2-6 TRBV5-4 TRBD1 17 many TGTGCCAGCAGCTCTCCGGGACAGGGGGCTGGGGCCAACGTCCTGACTTTC CASSSPGQGAGANVLTF
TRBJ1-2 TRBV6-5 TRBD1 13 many TGTGCCAGCAGGCCCACAGGGGCCTATGGCTACACCTTC CASRPTGAYGYTF
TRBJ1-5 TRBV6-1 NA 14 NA TGTGCCAGCACCCAGGGGCAGGGCACTCAGCCCCAGCATTTT CASTQGQGTQPQHF
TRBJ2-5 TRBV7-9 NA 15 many TGTGCCAGCAGCTTACTCGCGGTGGGGCAAGAGACCCAGTACTTC CASSLLAVGQETQYF
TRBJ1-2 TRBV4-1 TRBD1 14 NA TGCGCCAGCAGCGCTCCCGGACAGGGCTATGGCTACACCTTC CASSAPGQGYGYTF
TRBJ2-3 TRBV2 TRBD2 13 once TGTGCCAGCATAGCGGGGGGCCCGGATACGCAGTATTTT CASIAGGPDTQYF
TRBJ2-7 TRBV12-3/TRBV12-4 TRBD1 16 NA TGTGCCAGCAGTTTGGTCACCGGGACAGGGGCCTACGAGCAGTACTTC CASSLVTGTGAYEQYF
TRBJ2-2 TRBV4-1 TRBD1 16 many TGCGCCAGCAGCCGACACGGACAGGGGGCAACCGGGGAGCTGTTTTTT CASSRHGQGATGELFF
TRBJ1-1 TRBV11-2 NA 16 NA TGTGCCAGCAGCTTAGTGACAGGTCCTGGGGACACTGAAGCTTTCTTT CASSLVTGPGDTEAFF
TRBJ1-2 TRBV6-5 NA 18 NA TGTGCCAGCAGTTACTCGCCCAGGGCGATAATTCAAAACTATGGCTACACCTTC CASSYSPRAIIQNYGYTF
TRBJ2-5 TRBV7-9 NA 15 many TGTGCCAGCAGCTTAGCGGTTGGGGCGAAAGAGACCCAGTACTTC CASSLAVGAKETQYF
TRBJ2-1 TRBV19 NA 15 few TGTGCCAGTAGTATAGGGGGTGGGGGGACAATGCAGCAGTTCTTC CASSIGGGGTMQQFF
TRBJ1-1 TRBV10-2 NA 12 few TGCGCCAGCGGGCGGGCGAACACTGAAGCTTTCTTT CASGRANTEAFF
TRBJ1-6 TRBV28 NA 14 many TGTGCCTCTCGAACATTCGTGAATAATTCACCCCTCCACTTT CASRTFVNNSPLHF
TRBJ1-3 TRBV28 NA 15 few TGTGCCAGCAGTTTTCGAAGGGCCTTTGGAAACACCATATATTTT CASSFRRAFGNTIYF
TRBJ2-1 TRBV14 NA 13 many TGTGCCAGCAGCCAAGCTCAGCCTAATGAGCAGTTCTTC CASSQAQPNEQFF
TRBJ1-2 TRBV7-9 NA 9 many TGTGCCAGCAGCGCCAGCTACACCTTC CASSASYTF